The source of this T cell receptor beta chain is a study of vaccination and CD4 T cells after COVID-19. Overall study context: PCR on nasal swabs identified SARS-CoV-2 in convalescent patients, of whom under ten were mild and one severe.

Treatment described: approximately 9-day PBMC culture with coronavirus spike peptide pools or control peptides (ViraFEST assay). The ViraFEST method relied on peptide pools to expand antigen-specific T cells, followed by TCR sequencing. Points from the study as a whole: Convalescent patients displayed a median roughly 90% of reactive clones emerging only post-vaccination.

Concerning this clonotype: Its antigen is undetermined.

The CDR3 extends over 15 amino acids. Between the trimmed V and J ends, which lost 0 bases and 2 bases, there was a span of 10 bases. Germline CDR1 and CDR2: MGHRA and YSYEKL. Researchers used the Oncomine TCR Beta short-read assay to sequence DNA from cultured CD4+ T cells. Genomic DNA from cultured CD4+ T cells was extracted. TCRdb reprocessed the PCR reads via MiXCR and lists one record per CDR3 protein. The profile covers approximately 16,000 distinct CDR3 sequences, with roughly 50% appearing a single time and around 4.5% taken by the ten largest. This chain links TRBV4-1 with TRBJ1-2, with unresolved D. Sequencing was performed on CD4+ T cells from blood, cultured in vitro, taken before SARS-CoV-2 vaccination. The sequence was collected from a human donor who had recovered from COVID-19. The CDR3 spells CASSQESPKNYGYTF. CDR3 nucleotides: TGCGCCAGCAGCCAAGAGAGTCCGAAGAACTATGGCTACACCTTC.